This T cell receptor (beta chain) was sequenced in a study of T-cell reconstitution after alpha-beta-depleted transplantation in children. Unique molecular identifiers were incorporated into the prepared TCRbeta library. From the PCR reads, TCRdb called clonotypes with MiXCR, one entry per CDR3 protein. The sample has about 580,000 distinct CDR3 sequences; around 23% are singletons. Findings of the study overall: For some patients, TCRbeta diversity was high at day 60 because of recipient T cells and thymic progenitors that survived.

CDR3 size: 15 residues. V was cut by 3 bases and J by 2 bases, with 14 bases left in between. Germline V CDR1 and CDR2: DFQATT, SNEGSKA (reference sequence). In regard to this clonotype: Its antigen is not identified.

The rearrangement links TRBV20-1 to TRBJ2-1, with TRBD2 as a possible D gene (6 bases). This clonotype originated in a boy younger than two who had a stem cell transplant for acute myeloid leukemia, so the T cells may come from the graft donor. The sample consisted of PBMCs, mostly from graft donor cells, taken 360 days after TCRalphabeta/CD19-depleted stem cell transplant. CDR3 loop: CSASGGYFTYNEQFF. Here the CDR3 DNA reads TGCAGTGCTAGTGGGGGGTACTTCACCTACAATGAGCAGTTCTTC.